A single sample is the source of the 20 T cell receptor beta chains below, sequenced in a study of CD8+ T cells in alopecia areata. Investigators isolated RNA and reverse transcribed it into cDNA to act as the sequencing template. Assay: immunoSEQ multiplex PCR; the TCRdb copy retains only in-frame clones and omits some. The data show roughly 120,000 clones, with none appearing a single time. The sequencing input was lesional skin. The source of these receptors is a C3H/HeJ mouse with alopecia areata. Mouse MHC haplotype: H2-k.

With respect to this clone: The genes and germline here are from mouse. Coverage ceases 4 residues before the CDR3 finishes, and the germline J gene fills in the end. The chain couples TRBV31 to TRBJ2-1; 9 bases are shared with TRBD2. The CDR3 extends over 15 amino acids. V lost 1 base and J lost 4; bases outside the gene matches: 5. Germline CDR1 and CDR2: GKSSPN and SITVG. Incomplete CDR3 DNA: TGTGCCTGGAGTCCCACTGGGGGGATGTATGCT. Its translation is CAWSPTGGMYA. The entire CDR3 is CAWSPTGGMYAEQFF.

With respect to this clone: Mouse gene names apply. Coverage ceases 4 residues before the CDR3 finishes, and the germline J gene fills in the end. The J gene is TRBJ2-7, the V gene TRBV1; 11 nucleotides match TRBD2. Unmatched junction bases numbered 5, after V lost 1 base and J lost 0 bases. The CDR3 runs 17 residues. Germline assignment: CDR1 NSQYPW and CDR2 LRSPGD (reference sequence). CDR3 region: CTCSAVPGLGVSYEQYF. Partial CDR3 DNA: TGCACCTGCAGTGCAGTCCCGGGACTGGGGGTCTCCTAT.

As regards this clone: Mouse gene names apply. The read terminates 4 residues ahead of where the CDR3 ends, so the germline J gene completes it. This rearrangement joins TRBV16 to TRBJ2-5; 9 bases map to TRBD2. CDR3 length: 14 amino acids. Per germline, CDR1 SGHSA and CDR2 FRNQAP. The CDR3 DNA, read in part, is TGTGCAAGCAGCTTAGGACTGGGGGAAGAC. Translation: CASSLGLGED. The complete CDR3 protein is CASSLGLGEDTQYF. The full variable domain, in which reference TRBV16 and TRBJ2-5 provide the parts outside the CDR3, is NAGVIQTPRHKVTGKGQEATLWCEPISGHSAVFWYRQTIVQGLEFLTYFRNQAPIDDSGMPKERFSAQMPNQSHSTLKIQSTQPQDSAVYLCASSLGLGEDTQYFGPGTRLLVL.

As to this clone: Gene names denote mouse genes. The DNA ends 4 residues before the CDR3 does, and the rest of the CDR3 is filled in from the germline J gene. This chain uses TRBV13-1 with TRBJ1-1, with 9 bases matching TRBD1. The CDR3 totals 15 residues. Per the germline V gene, CDR1 is NSHNY and CDR2 is SYGAGN. The CDR3 DNA, read in part, is TGTGCCAGCAGTCTACCGGGACAGGGAGGGACA. This codes for CASSLPGQGGT. The entire CDR3 is CASSLPGQGGTEVFF.

This clone showed up just a few times. Genes and germline are mouse. With the read ending 4 residues before the CDR3 end, the germline J gene is used to fill in that end. The chain employs TRBV13-1 and TRBJ2-7; TRBD1 agrees at 9 bases. The germline gives CDR1 NSHNY, CDR2 SYGAGN. CDR3 length: 17 amino acids. The CDR3 bases that were read are TGTGCCAGCAGTGATGCAGCGGGGGGGACAGGGTATTAT. Translating it yields CASSDAAGGTGYY. The CDR3 in its entirety is CASSDAAGGTGYYEQYF.

This clone was observed a handful of times. Genes and germline are mouse. From the germline J gene comes the end of the CDR3, since the read stops 4 residues before it. Other DNA sequences of this sample code for an identical CDR3. The J gene is TRBJ2-3, the V gene TRBV13-3; maybe TRBD1 (6 bases). CDR1 is NNHDY and CDR2 is SYVADS in the germline V gene. This CDR3 has 15 amino acids. The V end lost 1 base, the J end lost 1 base, and 10 bases lay between the germline ends. The CDR3 DNA, read in part, is TGTGCCAGCAGTGATCCACAGGGTGGTGCAGAA. Its protein is CASSDPQGGAE. The full-length CDR3 reads as CASSDPQGGAETLYF.

This clone was detected only a few times. Gene names denote mouse genes. The read gets to within 4 residues of the CDR3 end, and the germline J gene fills in the rest. The genes are TRBV13-3 and TRBJ1-4; D gene unclear. CDR1 and CDR2 (germline): NNHDY, SYVADS. This CDR3 region has 14 residues. V lost 1 base and J lost 3, with 7 bases in between. CDR3 amino acids: CASSDLGANERLFF. CDR3 DNA, as far as it was read: TGTGCCAGCAGTGATCTGGGCGCCAACGAA.

This clone was seen a few times. Gene names and germline match the mouse. With the read ending 4 residues before the CDR3 end, the germline J gene is used to fill in that end. The chain has TRBV19 and TRBJ2-7; TRBD1 might be the D (6 bases). CDR1 and CDR2 (germline): FNHDT, SITEND (reference sequence). The CDR3 extends over 13 amino acids. The CDR3 bases that were read are TGTGCCAGCAGTATCCCAGGGGATTAT. As protein: CASSIPGDY. The full CDR3 is CASSIPGDYEQYF.

On this clone itself: Each gene name is a mouse one. The CDR3 extends 4 residues past the end of the read, so its final part is completed from the germline J gene. The rearrangement joins TRBV13-3 to TRBJ2-5; the D is unclear. The CDR3 totals 15 residues. Trimming pared 2 bases from V and 0 bases from J, leaving 10 bases between. Germline CDR1 is NNHDY and CDR2 is SYVADS. CDR3 bases read: TGTGCCAGCAGTGAAGAGGGTAGTAACCAAGAC. Translating gives CASSEEGSNQD. The entire CDR3 protein is CASSEEGSNQDTQYF.

Of note for this clone: Gene names are the mouse ones. The CDR3 goes on 4 residues after the read ends, and that part is filled in from the germline J gene. This rearrangement joins TRBV1 to TRBJ1-1; 8 bases match TRBD1. The CDR3 sequence is 17 residues long. Germline V gives CDR1 NSQYPW, CDR2 LRSPGD (reference sequence). The V and J ends lost 1 base and 0 bases, in that order; junction bases with no gene match: 7. The CDR3 DNA, read in part, is TGCACCTGCAGTGCAGTCGGGGCAGGGGGCCCAAACACA. Its translation: CTCSAVGAGGPNT. The CDR3 reads in full as CTCSAVGAGGPNTEVFF.

A few counts support this clone. These gene names are mouse names. From the germline J gene comes the end of the CDR3, since the read stops 4 residues before it. This sequence joins TRBV19 and TRBJ2-2, with D tentatively TRBD1 (6 bases). The V and J ends lost 2 bases and 4 bases respectively, with 9 bases between them. Germline V gene sequence: CDR1 FNHDT, CDR2 SITEND (reference sequence). The CDR3 runs to 14 residues. CDR3 sequence reads: CASSMTGVTGQLYF. The covered CDR3 bases are TGTGCCAGCAGTATGACAGGCGTCACCGGG. Using reference TRBV19 and TRBJ2-2 for the parts outside the CDR3, the full variable domain is GGIITQTPKFLIGQEGQKLTLKCQQNFNHDTMYWYRQDSGKGLRLIYYSITENDLQKGDLSEGYDASREKKSSFSLTVTSAQKNEMAVFLCASSMTGVTGQLYFGEGSKLTVL.

On this clone: Gene names refer to mouse genes. The read finishes 4 residues shy of the CDR3 end, and the germline J gene is used to complete it. The J gene is TRBJ1-4, the V gene TRBV1, with D tentatively TRBD1 (6 bases). The germline V gene encodes CDR1 NSQYPW and CDR2 LRSPGD (reference sequence). Trimming pared 0 bases from V and 6 bases from J, leaving 17 bases between. The CDR3 covers 17 residues. CDR3 residues: CTCSADQLDSLDERLFF. Incomplete CDR3 DNA: TGCACCTGCAGTGCAGATCAGTTGGACAGTCTCGACGAA.

On this clone: Gene names are mouse gene names. The read finishes 4 residues shy of the CDR3 end, and the germline J gene is used to complete it. V gene TRBV13-2 combines with J gene TRBJ2-7, with 11 bases lining up with TRBD2. The CDR3 spans 16 residues. Germline CDR1 reads NNHNN; CDR2 reads SYGAGS (reference sequence). J gave up 0 bases and V 2 bases, and 4 bases lay outside the gene matches. Incomplete CDR3 DNA: TGTGCCAGCGGTGAGCGACTGGGGGGGAGCTCCTAT. Its translation is CASGERLGGSSY. The full CDR3 protein is CASGERLGGSSYEQYF.

About this clone itself: Mouse names are used for the genes. The CDR3 goes on 4 residues after the read ends, and that part is filled in from the germline J gene. This sequence joins TRBV13-2 and TRBJ2-4; 10 nucleotides agree with TRBD2. Germline V CDR1 and CDR2: NNHNN, SYGAGS (reference sequence). The junction had 3 bases not matched to a gene; V was cut back by 0 bases and J by 2 bases. The CDR3 length is 16 residues. The CDR3 bases that were read are TGTGCCAGCGGTGATGCTGGGGGGGCGCTTCAAAAC. Translated: CASGDAGGALQN. The entire CDR3 sequence reads CASGDAGGALQNTLYF.

This clone came up a few times. Gene names denote mouse genes. The read terminates 4 residues ahead of where the CDR3 ends, so the germline J gene completes it. The chain joins TRBV19 to TRBJ2-3; 12 bases match TRBD2. Germline CDR1 and CDR2: FNHDT and SITEND (reference sequence). The CDR3 runs 16 residues. V was clipped by 4 bases and J by 1 base; unmatched bases: 4. The sequenced CDR3 bases are TGTGCCAGCAGTTGGGACTGGGGGGTCGGTGCAGAA. It codes for CASSWDWGVGAE. Given in full, the CDR3 is CASSWDWGVGAETLYF.

In the case of this clone: Gene names are the mouse ones. The CDR3 reads CASSSRDRDGTEVFF. The sequenced CDR3 bases are TGTGCCAGCAGCTCCCGGGACAGGGACGGGACA. V gene TRBV13-3 combines with J gene TRBJ1-1; 9 bases map to TRBD1. The read ends 4 residues shy of where the CDR3 ends; the end is completed using the germline J gene. Germline V gene lookup returns CDR1 NNHDY and CDR2 SYVADS. CDR3 length equals 15 residues.

In this sample, this clone turned up a few times. The gene names here belong to mouse. The read ends 4 residues early relative to the CDR3; the germline J gene fills the gap. This rearrangement joins TRBV19 to TRBJ2-3, with D tentatively TRBD2 (6 bases). The CDR3 is made up of 15 amino acids. With 4 bases removed from V and 1 base from J, the gap between germline ends came to 13 bases. Germline V gene lookup returns CDR1 FNHDT and CDR2 SITEND (reference sequence). CDR3 bases read: TGTGCCAGCAGTCCCCCGCTGGGGCGTGCAGAA. It specifies CASSPPLGRAE. The entire CDR3 is CASSPPLGRAETLYF.

About this clone itself: Mouse gene names apply. CDR3 sequence reads: CASSDDRGALANTEVFF. CDR3 DNA, as far as it was read: TGTGCCAGCAGTGATGACAGGGGGGCCCTTGCAAACACA. V and J are TRBV13-3 and TRBJ1-1; 8 nucleotides line up with TRBD1. Read data end 4 residues before the CDR3 end; the end is taken from the germline J gene. V shed 0 bases, J shed 0 bases, and the junction held 7 bases outside the gene matches. Looked up from germline, CDR1 is NNHDY and CDR2 is SYVADS. The CDR3 length is 17 residues.

Notes on this clone: Gene names and germline match the mouse. This CDR3 reads CTCSADWGADQDTQYF. Partial CDR3 DNA: TGCACCTGCAGTGCGGACTGGGGGGCGGACCAAGAC. V and J are TRBV1 and TRBJ2-5; 11 bases map to TRBD2. The CDR3 goes on 4 residues after the read ends, and that part is filled in from the germline J gene. Germline-derived CDR1 and CDR2 are NSQYPW and LRSPGD (reference sequence). Losses at the gene ends were 3 bases for V and 1 base for J; bases not matched to a gene: 3. The CDR3 runs to 16 residues. The complete variable domain, with remaining parts taken from reference TRBV1 and TRBJ2-5, reads VTLLEQNPRWRLVPRGQAVNLRCILKNSQYPWMSWYQQDLQKQLQWLFTLRSPGDKEVKSLPGADYLATRVTDTELRLQVANMSQGRTLYCTCSADWGADQDTQYFGPGTRLLVL.

This clone was picked up a small number of times. Mouse gene names and germline throughout. This chain's CDR3 is CATRDRGYEQYF. Incomplete CDR3 DNA: TGTGCCACCCGGGACAGGGGTTAT. This sequence joins TRBV13-3 and TRBJ2-7, with 10 bases lining up with TRBD1. The read stops 4 residues short of the end of the CDR3; the missing end is completed from the germline J gene. This CDR3 region has 12 residues. Looked up from germline, CDR1 is NNHDY and CDR2 is SYVADS.